The present entry profiles one TCR gamma chain with its context. This clone was seen only a few times. What antigen it recognizes has not been identified. The protein that TCRdb holds for this DNA derives from a much larger clone and differs from the translated DNA at residue 7, which likely indicates a read error; the protein shown here is translated from the DNA. These data belong to a study of γδ T cells in repeated Plasmodium falciparum infection (dated by TCRdb to the early 2020s). About the study as a whole: In the natural-infection arm, Malian children exposed to intense seasonal malaria transmission were enrolled and compared against age and gender matched Australian children. Samples from controlled-infection subjects were taken at baseline, right before selected infections, and 21 days after each infection. Malian gammadelta TCR repertoires were analysed cross-sectionally in periods with no transmission and longitudinally across episodes of acute febrile malaria. In the study, the shaping of the human gammadelta T cell repertoire by repeated Plasmodium falciparum infection was examined using natural infection in Mali and controlled human malaria infection. Four controlled human malaria infections were administered to about five malaria-naive U.S. adults over around 630 days by bites from P. falciparum NF54-infected Anopheles stephensi mosquitoes.

Trimmed from V: 0 bases; trimmed from J: 11 bases; junction bases lacking a gene match: 4. CDR1 and CDR2 are read off the germline V gene as VINAFY and YDVSNSKD. Spanning cysteine to phenylalanine, the CDR3 consists of 11 amino acids. Of all the DNA, just the CDR3 is kept, 33 bases in frame from base 1. For bulk TCR repertoire analysis, Vgamma9/Vdelta2+ and Vdelta2-negative gammadelta T cell populations were flow-sorted out of peripheral blood mononuclear cells. Libraries were constructed by multiplex PCR. Sequencing used an Illumina MiSeq. Each sorted gammadelta T cell sample was sequenced for both the TCR gamma (TRG) and TCR delta (TRD) chains. The original methods were these. Clonotype tree plots, accumulated frequency of the top 20 clonotypes, diversity index (DI) and D75 metrics were included in the repertoire analyses. TCRdb recomputed clones from the public reads with CATT; identical DNA rows were then combined. TCRdb, not the authors, supplied the V and J calls. The sample table records tens of thousands of gamma-chain clones; about 3% of these occur just once. The ten most abundant clones make up roughly a third of the sample.

Study-wide findings and limitations: Repeated controlled infections appeared to drive waves of new clonotype selection in Vdelta2-negative, largely Vdelta1+, gammadelta TCR repertoires. Compared with the repertoires of Australian children, the Vdelta2-negative gammadelta TCR repertoires of Malian children appeared more clonally expanded, less diverse and less shared. Because the controlled-infection cohort was small, analysis of inter-individual variability in gammadelta T cell responses was limited. Vgamma9/Vdelta2+ TCR repertoires kept a highly stable polyclonal repertoire across time and infection, and many TCRgamma sequences overlapped between individuals. The Malian cohort came from a small rural village of predominantly one ethnic group, limiting generalizability.

The clonotype originates from a pool of human donors (malaria-infected and uninfected, not separated). The chain was built from TRGV5 and TRGJ1 or TRGJ2. No J segment appears in TCRdb, so it was assigned here by matching the sequence to germline. The sequenced sample was gamma-delta T cells from blood. The nucleotide sequence is given as TGTGCCACCTGGGACAGGGCTCAGAAACTCTTT. This is translated as CATWDRAQKLF.